Below are 28 T cell receptor beta chains sequenced from a single sample in a study of immune cell composition in non-small cell lung cancer. The repertoire was sequenced with immunoSEQ multiplex PCR; TCRdb's copy has only in-frame clones and lacks some. Among about 5,600 clones listed, around 80% were seen once. Sequenced input: lung tumor tissue. These TCRs come from a human donor with non-small cell lung cancer.

This clone was counted a few times. The rearrangement joins TRBV6-1 to TRBJ1-2; D not resolved. Germline CDR1 is MNHNS and CDR2 is SASEGT. This CDR3 comprises 15 residues. Trimming shortened V by 2 bases and J by 4 bases, and 14 bases separated the two germline ends. The CDR3 DNA reads as TGTGCCAGCAGTGAAAGCCAGGCGCTTATCTATGGCTACACCTTC. As protein: CASSESQALIYGYTF.

The chain joins TRBV18 to TRBJ2-7; 9 nucleotides agree with TRBD2. Trimming cost V 3 bases and J 2 bases; bases outside gene matches: 2. Germline V lookup: CDR1 KGHSH, CDR2 LQKENI. This CDR3 contains 14 residues. CDR3 sequence reads: CASSPGTSTYEQYF. The CDR3 nucleotides read TGTGCCAGCTCACCTGGGACTAGCACCTACGAGCAGTACTTC. The entire variable domain, with the rest obtained from reference TRBV18 and TRBJ2-7, is as follows: NAGVMQNPRHLVRRRGQEARLRCSPMKGHSHVYWYRQLPEEGLKFMVYLQKENIIDESGMPKERFSAEFPKEGPSILRIQQVVRGDSAAYFCASSPGTSTYEQYFGPGTRLTVT.

V and J are TRBV5-1 and TRBJ2-7; TRBD2 matches at 7 bases. Germline values: CDR1 SGHRS, CDR2 YFSETQ. The CDR3 has 13 residues. V dropped 1 base and J dropped 8; count of bases not matched to a gene: 6. Here the CDR3 reads CASSLSNSGKQYF. The CDR3, as DNA: TGCGCCAGCAGCTTGTCCAACAGCGGGAAGCAGTACTTC. Drawing the rest from reference TRBV5-1 and TRBJ2-7, the complete variable domain is KAGVTQTPRYLIKTRGQQVTLSCSPISGHRSVSWYQQTPGQGLQFLFEYFSETQRNKGNFPGRFSGRQFSNSRSEMNVSTLELGDSALYLCASSLSNSGKQYFGPGTRLTVT.

This clone was seen a handful of times. The chain couples TRBV18 to TRBJ2-5, with a weak D call TRBD1 (6 bases). Per the germline V gene, CDR1 is KGHSH and CDR2 is LQKENI. CDR3 length: 15 amino acids. Trimming removed 1 base from V and 5 bases from J, with 14 bases in between. CDR3 residues: CASSPLVGAGETQYF. As DNA, the CDR3 is TGTGCCAGCTCACCACTCGTGGGGGCCGGGGAGACCCAGTACTTC.

V usage is TRBV18 and J usage is TRBJ2-3; 12 bases map to TRBD2. The CDR3 has 16 residues. Germline assignment: CDR1 KGHSH and CDR2 LQKENI. J gave up 4 bases and V 4 bases, and 6 bases lay outside the gene matches. The CDR3 bases are TGTGCCAGCTCACTTTCTAGCGGGGGGGCCGCAGATACGCAGTATTTT. Protein product: CASSLSSGGAADTQYF. Full variable domain (remainder filled in from reference TRBV18 and TRBJ2-3): NAGVMQNPRHLVRRRGQEARLRCSPMKGHSHVYWYRQLPEEGLKFMVYLQKENIIDESGMPKERFSAEFPKEGPSILRIQQVVRGDSAAYFCASSLSSGGAADTQYFGPGTRLTVL.

This chain links TRBV9 with TRBJ1-2; D gene unclear. The CDR3 extends over 15 amino acids. Looked up from germline, CDR1 is SGDLS and CDR2 is YYNGEE. Deletions cut 2 bases from V and 1 base from J, with 12 bases between. The CDR3 coding sequence is TGTGCCAGCAGCGTTAAAATAGACATTAACTATGGCTACACCTTC. Encoded protein: CASSVKIDINYGYTF.

J is TRBJ1-2 and V is TRBV2; D might be TRBD1 (6 bases). The CDR3 runs 16 residues. Trimming removed 0 bases from V and 7 bases from J, with 18 bases in between. The germline V gene encodes CDR1 SNHLY and CDR2 FYNNEI. The CDR3: CASSEALRSRGGGYTF. The CDR3 DNA follows: TGTGCCAGCAGTGAAGCGCTTCGGTCGAGGGGGGGTGGCTACACCTTC.

The chain recombines TRBV30 with TRBJ1-2; TRBD1 agrees at 7 bases. Germline loops: CDR1 GTSNPN, CDR2 SVGIG (reference sequence). The J segment lost 12 bases and the V segment lost 3 bases, leaving 7 bases of the junction unmatched. The CDR3 extends over 11 amino acids. As DNA, the CDR3 is TGTGCCTGGAGGGAGACAGGGATCGACACCTTC. Translating it yields CAWRETGIDTF. Full variable domain (outside the CDR3, taken from reference TRBV30 and TRBJ1-2): SQTIHQWPATLVQPVGSPLSLECTVEGTSNPNLYWYRQAAGRGLQLLFYSVGIGQISSEVPQNLSASRPQDRQFILSSKKLLLSDSGFYLCAWRETGIDTFGSGTRLTVV.

The CDR3 here is CASSDTGSYNEQFF. The CDR3 DNA follows: TGCGCCAGCAGCGACACCGGCTCCTACAATGAGCAGTTCTTC. V is TRBV5-1 and J is TRBJ2-1, with unresolved D. Germline V CDR1 and CDR2: SGHRS, YFSETQ. Trimming took off 4 bases at V and 0 bases at J, with 8 bases between the two ends. This CDR3 is 14 amino acids long. Drawing the rest from reference TRBV5-1 and TRBJ2-1, the complete variable domain is KAGVTQTPRYLIKTRGQQVTLSCSPISGHRSVSWYQQTPGQGLQFLFEYFSETQRNKGNFPGRFSGRQFSNSRSEMNVSTLELGDSALYLCASSDTGSYNEQFFGPGTRLTVL.

The chain uses TRBV14 and TRBJ2-7; D gene unclear. V was cut by 4 bases and J by 3 bases, with 10 bases left in between. Germline CDR1 and CDR2: SGHDN and FVKESK. This CDR3 region has 13 residues. CDR3 sequence reads: CASSPFPFYEQYF. CDR3 sequence (DNA): TGTGCCAGCAGCCCCTTCCCCTTCTACGAGCAGTACTTC. Complete variable domain (other parts from reference TRBV14 and TRBJ2-7): EAGVTQFPSHSVIEKGQTVTLRCDPISGHDNLYWYRRVMGKEIKFLLHFVKESKQDESGMPNNRFLAERTGGTYSTLKVQPAELEDSGVYFCASSPFPFYEQYFGPGTRLTVT.

The chain carries TRBV30 and TRBJ1-3, with 8 positions matching TRBD1. Germline CDR1 and CDR2: GTSNPN and SVGIG (reference sequence). V gave up 4 bases and J gave up 3 bases; unmatched junction bases: 11. CDR3 length: 16 amino acids. CDR3 nucleotides: TGTGCCTGGAAAATTGGACAGGGATGGATTGGAAACACCATATATTTT. Translated: CAWKIGQGWIGNTIYF.

This clone was seen once. The V gene is TRBV9, the J gene TRBJ1-2, with TRBD1 as a possible D gene (5 bases). Trimming pared 7 bases from V and 8 bases from J, leaving 9 bases between. Germline CDR1 reads SGDLS; CDR2 reads YYNGEE. The CDR3 sequence is 10 residues long. In DNA, the CDR3 is TGTGCCAGCGGGGGGGTCGGCTACACCTTC. It is translated as CASGGVGYTF.

V usage is TRBV5-1 and J usage is TRBJ2-5, with D hard to call. V lost 1 base and J lost 4, with 8 bases in between. Germline CDR1 is SGHRS and CDR2 is YFSETQ. The CDR3 sequence is 13 residues long. CDR3 protein: CASSLRVRETQYF. The CDR3 nucleotides are TGCGCCAGCAGCTTGCGGGTAAGAGAGACCCAGTACTTC.

The chain couples TRBV27 to TRBJ1-1, with a tentative D call TRBD1 (6 bases). Trimming removed 6 bases from V and 0 bases from J, with 11 bases in between. This CDR3 has 14 amino acids. Germline V gene sequence: CDR1 MNHEY, CDR2 SMNVEV (reference sequence). Written as DNA, the CDR3 is TGTGCCAGCAGGCCACAGGGTATGAACACTGAAGCTTTCTTT. This gives the protein CASRPQGMNTEAFF.

The V gene is TRBV30, the J gene TRBJ2-1; tentatively, D is TRBD2 (6 bases). This CDR3 comprises 10 residues. Trimming shortened V by 1 base and J by 14 bases, and 9 bases separated the two germline ends. The germline CDR1 and CDR2 sequences are GTSNPN and SVGIG (reference sequence). Here the CDR3 reads CAWSGAGKFF. The CDR3 nucleotides are TGTGCCTGGAGTGGGGCGGGGAAGTTCTTC.

The chain employs TRBV10-1 and TRBJ2-7; D may be TRBD1 (5 bases). With 4 bases removed from V and 7 bases from J, the gap between germline ends came to 14 bases. Germline V gene lookup returns CDR1 WNHNN and CDR2 SYGVQD (reference sequence). CDR3 size: 13 residues. CDR3: CASSAIQGGEQYF. CDR3 DNA: TGCGCCAGCAGTGCCATTCAGGGTGGAGAGCAGTACTTC.

The chain recombines TRBV2 with TRBJ2-7; D uncertain. The CDR3 runs to 14 residues. Looked up from germline, CDR1 is SNHLY and CDR2 is FYNNEI. V lost 4 bases, J lost 2 bases, and 12 bases lay in between. The CDR3 region has the DNA TGTGCCAGCAGTGGCGTCGACACCACCTACGAGCAGTACTTC. As protein: CASSGVDTTYEQYF.

This sequence joins TRBV30 and TRBJ1-5; no definite D call. V gave up 2 bases and J gave up 0 bases, with 8 bases separating them. Germline assignment: CDR1 GTSNPN and CDR2 SVGIG (reference sequence). CDR3 length equals 14 residues. CDR3 DNA sequence: TGTGCCTGGAGTTTATCCCGTAGCAATCAGCCCCAGCATTTT. This translates into CAWSLSRSNQPQHF.

The chain links TRBV10-2 to TRBJ2-7; D perhaps matches TRBD1 (6 bases). The V end lost 10 bases, the J end lost 7 bases, and 17 bases lay between the germline ends. The CDR3 contains 12 residues. CDR1 is WSHSY, CDR2 SAAADI, per germline. The CDR3 sequence is CATQGLTGEQYF. DNA for the CDR3: TGCGCCACACAGGGTTTGACGGGGGAGCAGTACTTC.

A single count supports this clone. This rearrangement joins TRBV6-1 to TRBJ1-2; 7 bases align to TRBD1. Trimming took 5 bases from V and 4 from J; bases not matched to a gene: 7. The CDR3 is 14 amino acids. CDR1 MNHNS and CDR2 SASEGT come from the germline V gene. This CDR3 reads CASSPRQGPYGYTF. CDR3 bases: TGTGCCAGCAGTCCACGACAGGGCCCCTATGGCTACACCTTC.

This chain uses TRBV7-8 with TRBJ2-3; 11 bases are a match to TRBD1. The V segment lost 5 bases and the J segment 4 bases; nucleotides outside the gene matches: 5. This CDR3 is 15 amino acids long. In germline, CDR1 is SGHVS, CDR2 FQNEAQ. The DNA of the CDR3 is TGTGCCAGCAGCATAGGACAGGGGGCTTCAGATACGCAGTATTTT. Protein product: CASSIGQGASDTQYF.

The chain recombines TRBV19 with TRBJ1-2; TRBD1 might be the D (6 bases). This CDR3 spans 15 amino acids. The V gene's germline CDR1 is LNHDA and CDR2 SQIVND (reference sequence). V lost 3 bases and J 4 bases, leaving 15 bases between the germline ends. The CDR3 region has the DNA TGTGCCAGTAGTATTTCAGGGGTAAACTCCTATGGCTACACCTTC. It encodes CASSISGVNSYGYTF.

This chain links TRBV18 with TRBJ2-5; a weak D match, TRBD2 (6 bases). The CDR3 is 14 amino acids. The germline V gene encodes CDR1 KGHSH and CDR2 LQKENI. V lost 3 bases, J lost 5 bases, and 13 bases lay in between. The CDR3 spells CASSPRGGRETQYF. The CDR3 nucleotides are TGTGCCAGCTCACCTCGCGGAGGGAGGGAGACCCAGTACTTC. The variable domain in full, with the rest retrieved from reference TRBV18 and TRBJ2-5, is NAGVMQNPRHLVRRRGQEARLRCSPMKGHSHVYWYRQLPEEGLKFMVYLQKENIIDESGMPKERFSAEFPKEGPSILRIQQVVRGDSAAYFCASSPRGGRETQYFGPGTRLLVL.

The rearrangement links TRBV7-9 to TRBJ1-6; a possible D gene is TRBD1 (6 bases). V lost 11 bases, J lost 7 bases, and 18 bases lay in between. This CDR3 is 14 amino acids long. Per the germline V gene, CDR1 is SEHNR and CDR2 is FQNEAQ (reference sequence). For the CDR3, the DNA is TGTGCCGCCGGTGGGGGCGACCTCAATTCACCCCTCCACTTT. Residues: CAAGGGDLNSPLHF. Drawing the rest from reference TRBV7-9 and TRBJ1-6, the complete variable domain is DTGVSQNPRHKITKRGQNVTFRCDPISEHNRLYWYRQTLGQGPEFLTYFQNEAQLEKSRLLSDRFSAERPKGSFSTLEIQRTEQGDSAMYLCAAGGGDLNSPLHFGNGTRLTVT.

This clone was found a few times. The V call is TRBV6-5, the J call TRBJ1-1, with 7 bases matching TRBD1. V gave up 6 bases and J gave up 2 bases; unmatched junction bases: 9. This CDR3 is built from 15 residues. Germline assignment: CDR1 MNHEY and CDR2 SVGAGI. The CDR3 loop is CASRDRDRVNTEAFF. DNA for the CDR3: TGTGCCAGCAGGGATAGGGACAGAGTTAACACTGAAGCTTTCTTT.

The rearrangement joins TRBV6-1 to TRBJ2-7; 9 bases line up with TRBD1. V lost 5 bases and J lost 5; bases outside the gene matches: 7. Germline CDR1 MNHNS, CDR2 SASEGT. The CDR3 is 14 residues long. CDR3 loop: CASSSTTGGHEQYF. CDR3 DNA sequence: TGTGCCAGCAGTTCTACGACAGGGGGGCACGAGCAGTACTTC.

This sequence joins TRBV7-2 and TRBJ2-3; D gene uncertain. In germline, CDR1 is SGHTA, CDR2 FQGNSA. This CDR3 region has 12 residues. The V end lost 5 bases, the J end lost 6 bases, and 9 bases lay between the germline ends. In DNA, the CDR3 is TGTGCCAGCAGCGTACGGCGGGATACGCAGTATTTT. Translated, it gives CASSVRRDTQYF.

The rearrangement uses TRBV10-1 and TRBJ2-1; 9 bases are shared with TRBD2. CDR3 length: 21 amino acids. Germline values: CDR1 WNHNN, CDR2 SYGVQD (reference sequence). V gave up 6 bases and J gave up 5 bases; unmatched junction bases: 26. DNA of the CDR3: TGCGCCAGCAGGGATCGTTCGGAGGATCCATCAAGCGGGGGGCCCGACAATGAGCAGTTCTTC. Its protein product is CASRDRSEDPSSGGPDNEQFF.